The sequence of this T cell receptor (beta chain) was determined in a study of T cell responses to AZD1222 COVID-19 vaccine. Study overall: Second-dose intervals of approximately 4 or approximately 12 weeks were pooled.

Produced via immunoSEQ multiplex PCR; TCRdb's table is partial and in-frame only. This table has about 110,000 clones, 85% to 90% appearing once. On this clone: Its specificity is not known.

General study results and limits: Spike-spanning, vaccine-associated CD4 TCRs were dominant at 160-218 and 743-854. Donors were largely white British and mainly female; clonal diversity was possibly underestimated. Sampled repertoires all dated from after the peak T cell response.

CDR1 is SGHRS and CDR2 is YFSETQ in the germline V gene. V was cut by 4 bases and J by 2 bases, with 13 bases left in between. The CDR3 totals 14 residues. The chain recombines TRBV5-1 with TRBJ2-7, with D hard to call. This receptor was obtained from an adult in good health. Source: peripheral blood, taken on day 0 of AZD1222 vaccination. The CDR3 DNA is TGCGCCAGCAGCAACACCGACGGAGCCTACGAGCAGTACTTC. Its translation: CASSNTDGAYEQYF.